The entry below describes one TCR beta chain. This entry is derived from a study of shared clonotypes between healthy human individuals. The assay used deep level. The assay was immunoSEQ multiplex PCR, and TCRdb's table has in-frame clones only and misses some. The data show 550,000 to 750,000 clones, 92% seen once. Naive CD8 cells were CD45RO-negative, positively selected for CCR7, excluding terminally differentiated effector memory CD45RA+ cells. This TCR derives from a man between 25 and 39 years old in good health. The sample taken for sequencing was naive CD8+ T cells sorted from blood.

CDR3 protein: CASRETAEAFF. CDR3 sequence (DNA): TGTGCCAGCAGGGAGACAGCTGAAGCTTTCTTT. The V gene is TRBV6-1, the J gene TRBJ1-1; a weak D match, TRBD1 (5 bases). CDR1 is MNHNS, CDR2 SASEGT, per germline. This CDR3 comprises 11 residues. V gave up 6 bases and J gave up 6 bases, with 8 bases separating them.